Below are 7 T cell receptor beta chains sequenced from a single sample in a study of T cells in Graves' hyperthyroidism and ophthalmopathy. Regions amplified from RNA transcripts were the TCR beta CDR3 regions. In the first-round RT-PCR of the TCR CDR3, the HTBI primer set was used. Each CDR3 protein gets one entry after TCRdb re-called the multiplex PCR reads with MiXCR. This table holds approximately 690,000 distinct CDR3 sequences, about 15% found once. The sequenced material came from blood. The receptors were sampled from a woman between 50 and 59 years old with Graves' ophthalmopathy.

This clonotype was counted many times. The CDR3 loop is CASSSLPTGMNYGYTF. Written as DNA, the CDR3 is TGTGCCAGCAGTTCGCTCCCGACAGGGATGAACTATGGCTACACCTTC. J is TRBJ1-2 and V is TRBV6-1, with TRBD1 identical over 7 bases. The CDR3 covers 16 residues. V trimming: 5 bases; J trimming: 2 bases; junction bases outside the gene matches: 11. The germline gives CDR1 MNHNS, CDR2 SASEGT.

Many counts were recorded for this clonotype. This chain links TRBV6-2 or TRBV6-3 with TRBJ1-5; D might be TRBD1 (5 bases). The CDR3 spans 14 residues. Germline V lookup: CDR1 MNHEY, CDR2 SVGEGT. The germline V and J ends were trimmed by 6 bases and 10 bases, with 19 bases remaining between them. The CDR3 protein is CASRPDSSYAPQHF. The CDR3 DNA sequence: TGTGCCAGCAGACCAGACAGCAGCTATGCTCCCCAGCATTTT.

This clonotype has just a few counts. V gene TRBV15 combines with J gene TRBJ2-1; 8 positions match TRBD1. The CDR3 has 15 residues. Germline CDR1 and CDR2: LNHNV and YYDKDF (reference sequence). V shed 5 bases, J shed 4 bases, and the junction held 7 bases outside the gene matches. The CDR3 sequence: CATSGRDRYYNEQFF. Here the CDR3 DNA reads TGTGCCACCAGCGGCCGGGACAGGTATTACAATGAGCAGTTCTTC.

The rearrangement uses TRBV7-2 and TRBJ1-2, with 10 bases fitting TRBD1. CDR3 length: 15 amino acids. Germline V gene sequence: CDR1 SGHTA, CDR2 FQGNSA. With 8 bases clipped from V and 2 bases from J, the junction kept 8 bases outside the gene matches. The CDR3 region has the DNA TGTGCCAGCTCCCGGGACAGGGGAATCAACTATGGCTACACCTTC. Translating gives CASSRDRGINYGYTF.

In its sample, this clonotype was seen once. The CDR3 region has the DNA TGTGCCAGTCGGGGGGGGGGAAGGACTGAAGCTTTCTTT. Its translation: CASRGGGRTEAFF. This chain connects TRBV27 to TRBJ1-1; D possibly corresponds to TRBD1 (5 bases). This CDR3 has 13 residues. Germline assignment: CDR1 MNHEY and CDR2 SMNVEV (reference sequence). Trimming removed 9 bases at V and 5 bases at J, with 16 bases between.

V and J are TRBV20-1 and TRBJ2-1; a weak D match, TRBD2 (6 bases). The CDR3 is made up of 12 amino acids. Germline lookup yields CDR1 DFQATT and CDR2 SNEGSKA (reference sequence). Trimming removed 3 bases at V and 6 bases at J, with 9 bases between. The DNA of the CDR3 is TGCAGTGCTAGCGGGGGAAGCAATGAGCAGTTCTTC. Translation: CSASGGSNEQFF.

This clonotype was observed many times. The chain's CDR3 is CSARAGRIYEQYF. Here the CDR3 DNA reads TGCAGTGCTAGGGCCGGGAGAATATACGAGCAGTACTTC. The chain uses TRBV20-1 and TRBJ2-7, with D possibly matching TRBD2 (6 bases). CDR1 and CDR2 (germline): DFQATT, SNEGSKA (reference sequence). The CDR3 consists of 13 residues. Trimming removed 3 bases at V and 4 bases at J, with 13 bases between.